A single sample is the source of the 12 T cell receptor beta chains below, sequenced in a study of OX40 agonist ivuxolimab in advanced cancers. Library prep was done by the immunoSEQ multiplex PCR assay. This immuneACCESS table, as held by TCRdb, lists in-frame sequences with V and J called but not all clones. Of the missing ones, under half trace to an unresolved V gene in checked studies; the others have no known cause. A total of 85,000 to 100,000 clones appear in this sample, around nine tenths of them only once. Clones ranked in the top ten supply 0.79% of the sample. Sequences were derived from CD4+ or CD8+ T cells sorted from blood, sampled in a trial of the OX40 agonist ivuxolimab. These receptors were taken from an adult with an advanced solid tumor such as melanoma, head and neck, liver or kidney cancer.

The V gene is TRBV4-3, the J gene TRBJ1-2; the D gene is possibly TRBD1 (6 bases). Per germline, CDR1 LGHNA and CDR2 YSLEER. V was shortened by 0 bases and J by 4 bases, with 15 bases between the two germline ends. The CDR3 consists of 16 residues. CDR3 sequence (DNA): TGCGCCAGCAGCCAAGAAAGAGGGGGGGCGTTCTATGGCTACACCTTC. Amino acids: CASSQERGGAFYGYTF.

The rearrangement uses TRBV13 and TRBJ2-1; TRBD2 might be the D (7 bases). The germline CDR1 and CDR2 sequences are PRHDT and FYEKMQ (reference sequence). The V gene lost 0 bases and the J gene lost 7 bases, with 16 bases spanning the gap. The CDR3 covers 16 residues. The CDR3 loop reads CASSLGRGLGLNEQFF. CDR3 sequence (DNA): TGTGCCAGCAGCTTAGGGCGGGGGCTCGGCTTGAATGAGCAGTTCTTC. The variable domain in full, with the rest retrieved from reference TRBV13 and TRBJ2-1, is AAGVIQSPRHLIKEKRETATLKCYPIPRHDTVYWYQQGPGQDPQFLISFYEKMQSDKGSIPDRFSAQQFSDYHSELNMSSLELGDSALYFCASSLGRGLGLNEQFFGPGTRLTVL.

A few counts support this clone. The rearrangement uses TRBV28 and TRBJ1-4; a possible D gene is TRBD1 (5 bases). The V gene's germline CDR1 is MDHEN and CDR2 SYDVKM. The length of the CDR3 is 14 residues. Deletions cut 6 bases from V and 3 bases from J, with 11 bases between. The CDR3 DNA reads TGTGCCAGCAGAGCCAGGGCACCTAATGAAAAACTGTTTTTT. Translation: CASRARAPNEKLFF.

The chain is built from TRBV2 and TRBJ1-2; no clear D gene. The CDR3 consists of 11 residues. The germline CDR1 and CDR2 sequences are SNHLY and FYNNEI. Trimming shortened V by 4 bases and J by 8 bases, and 8 bases separated the two germline ends. The CDR3 nucleotides read TGTGCCAGCAGTGCCGCCGGCGGCTACACCTTC. Residues: CASSAAGGYTF.

The chain uses TRBV11-2 and TRBJ2-5; perhaps D is TRBD1 or TRBD2 (5 bases each). CDR1 and CDR2 from the germline V gene are SGHAT and FQNNGV. Trimming left V 5 bases short and J 6 bases short, with 16 bases between. The CDR3 extends over 14 amino acids. CDR3 region: CASSPGTPGKTQYF. The CDR3 region has the DNA TGTGCCAGCAGCCCCGGGACCCCTGGAAAGACCCAGTACTTC.

The gene calls are TRBV7-3 and TRBJ1-5; D not certain. V lost 2 bases, J lost 4 bases, and 6 bases lay in between. The CDR3 length is 13 residues. Germline V gives CDR1 SGHTA, CDR2 FQGTGA. CDR3 coding DNA: TGTGCCAGCAGCTTAGATGGGAATCAGCCCCAGCATTTT. Protein sequence: CASSLDGNQPQHF.

The V and J genes are TRBV4-1 and TRBJ2-2, with 8 bases lining up with TRBD1. Germline values: CDR1 MGHRA, CDR2 YSYEKL. Trimming cost V 5 bases and J 4 bases; bases outside gene matches: 6. The CDR3 extends over 15 amino acids. CDR3 sequence: CASSLWTGTTGELFF. CDR3 nucleotide sequence: TGCGCCAGCAGCTTATGGACAGGGACCACCGGGGAGCTGTTTTTT.

With regard to this clone: This sample also contains other DNA sequences that code for the same CDR3. The CDR3 protein is CSVGGTGGYTF. CDR3 nucleotide sequence: TGCAGCGTTGGGGGTACGGGGGGCTACACCTTC. The chain recombines TRBV29-1 with TRBJ1-2; D gene ambiguous. Trimming shortened V by 4 bases and J by 8 bases, and 11 bases separated the two germline ends. CDR1 is SQVTM and CDR2 is ANQGSEA in the germline V gene. The CDR3 runs to 11 residues.

This chain links TRBV7-6 with TRBJ1-1; D ambiguous. Trimming shortened V by 5 bases and J by 1 base, and 8 bases separated the two germline ends. The germline V gene has CDR1 SGHVS and CDR2 FNYEAQ. The CDR3 contains 13 residues. The CDR3 DNA follows: TGTGCCAGCAGCCCCACGGGGAACACTGAAGCTTTCTTT. Translated: CASSPTGNTEAFF. Together with reference TRBV7-6 and TRBJ1-1, the CDR3 gives the full variable domain: GAGVSQSPRYKVTKRGQDVALRCDPISGHVSLYWYRQALGQGPEFLTYFNYEAQQDKSGLPNDRFSAERPEGSISTLTIQRTEQRDSAMYRCASSPTGNTEAFFGQGTRLTVV.

The V gene is TRBV7-2, the J gene TRBJ1-6; 7 bases agree with TRBD1. After removal of 5 bases from V and 5 bases from J, the junction contained 6 bases not matched to a gene. The CDR3 has 15 residues. CDR1 SGHTA and CDR2 FQGNSA come from the germline V gene. This CDR3 is CASSARTGDNSPLHF. The CDR3 DNA sequence: TGTGCCAGCAGCGCCCGGACAGGAGATAATTCACCCCTCCACTTT.

This clone was picked up a small number of times. V gene TRBV6-6 combines with J gene TRBJ1-5; D may be TRBD1 (5 bases). CDR3 length: 15 residues. Trimming took 7 bases from V and 5 from J, leaving 18 bases between them. CDR1 and CDR2 (germline): MNHNY, SVGAGI (reference sequence). Here the CDR3 reads CASTSTGTSDQPQHF. CDR3 coding DNA: TGTGCCAGCACTAGTACCGGGACGTCCGATCAGCCCCAGCATTTT.

The rearrangement joins TRBV10-3 to TRBJ1-1, with no clear D. Germline CDR1 reads ENHRY; CDR2 reads SYGVKD. V gave up 4 bases and J gave up 1 base, with 7 bases separating them. The CDR3 covers 13 residues. For the CDR3, the DNA is TGTGCCATCAGTGGGTCGGCGAACACTGAAGCTTTCTTT. Translation: CAISGSANTEAFF.